This T cell receptor beta chain derives from a study of blood T cell repertoires in COVID-19. For the study at large: Sites across the United States, Italy and Spain contributed samples from acute and convalescent COVID-19. T cells, B-cell-depleted T cells, or PBMCs provided the cDNA or gDNA that served as material.

Study processing details: Reference gene primer amplification in the assay estimated nucleated cell counts. Measured with immunoSEQ multiplex PCR; TCRdb has only the in-frame clones, and not every one. From that table come the V and J calls and clone size; the DNA was used to work out D and trimming. The table shows 35,000 to 45,000 clones, with around 85% occurring only once. Germline CDR1 WNHNN, CDR2 SYGVQD (reference sequence). There are 9 residues in the CDR3. Trimming cost V 10 bases and J 5 bases, with 5 bases left between them. Sequenced sample: peripheral blood. The J gene is TRBJ1-2, the V gene TRBV10-1; D remains ambiguous. The sequence was collected from a man between 70 and 80 years old with acute or convalescent COVID-19. The CDR3 region has the DNA TGCGCCATCCCATATGGCTACACCTTC. Protein: CAIPYGYTF.